Below, 6 T cell receptor beta chains from the same sample are listed, as sequenced in a study of blood T cell repertoires in COVID-19. Assay used: immunoSEQ multiplex PCR; TCRdb lists only in-frame clones, some missing. The data contain approximately 270,000 clones, 91% of them singletons. Material for sequencing was PBMCs or T cells enriched from blood (not recorded which). The receptors stem from a man aged 35-49 years who had been exposed to COVID-19.

This sequence joins TRBV7-9 and TRBJ1-5, with D possibly TRBD1 on 5 matching bases. Deletions cut 0 bases from V and 0 bases from J, with 9 bases between. Germline V gives CDR1 SEHNR, CDR2 FQNEAQ (reference sequence). CDR3 length equals 16 residues. CDR3 DNA: TGTGCCAGCAGCTTAGCCGGGGGGGTTAGCAATCAGCCCCAGCATTTT. Amino acid sequence: CASSLAGGVSNQPQHF.

The chain carries TRBV7-9 and TRBJ1-4; TRBD1 is a possible D gene (5 bases). The germline CDR1 and CDR2 sequences are SEHNR and FQNEAQ (reference sequence). Trimming pared 3 bases from V and 0 bases from J, leaving 8 bases between. This CDR3 has 15 residues. The CDR3 spells CASSFGQATNEKLFF. The CDR3 region has the DNA TGTGCCAGCAGCTTTGGACAAGCAACTAATGAAAAACTGTTTTTT.

The chain uses TRBV9 and TRBJ2-7; D is undetermined. Germline values: CDR1 SGDLS, CDR2 YYNGEE. The CDR3 spans 13 residues. V lost 3 bases and J lost 3, with 10 bases in between. The CDR3 protein is CASSAYGSYEQYF. The CDR3 bases are TGTGCCAGCAGCGCTTATGGCAGCTACGAGCAGTACTTC.

The chain couples TRBV30 to TRBJ1-5; TRBD1 matches 9 bases. Germline V gene lookup returns CDR1 GTSNPN and CDR2 SVGIG (reference sequence). The CDR3 is made up of 17 amino acids. With 3 bases clipped from V and 0 bases from J, the junction kept 9 bases outside the gene matches. The CDR3 nucleotides are TGTGCCTGGAGCCGGGACAGGGTCCGAAATAGCAATCAGCCCCAGCATTTT. This translates into CAWSRDRVRNSNQPQHF. The full variable domain, rest sourced from reference TRBV30 and TRBJ1-5, is SQTIHQWPATLVQPVGSPLSLECTVEGTSNPNLYWYRQAAGRGLQLLFYSVGIGQISSEVPQNLSASRPQDRQFILSSKKLLLSDSGFYLCAWSRDRVRNSNQPQHFGDGTRLSIL.

This chain uses TRBV5-1 with TRBJ1-1; D perhaps matches TRBD1 (5 bases). V lost 4 bases and J lost 1, with 14 bases in between. The germline gives CDR1 SGHRS, CDR2 YFSETQ. There are 15 residues in the CDR3. The CDR3 reads CASSPTGRGNTEAFF. Written as DNA, the CDR3 is TGCGCCAGCAGCCCCACGGGGAGGGGGAACACTGAAGCTTTCTTT.

This chain uses TRBV7-9 with TRBJ1-2, with D possibly TRBD1 on 6 matching bases. V lost 0 bases to trimming and J lost 4 bases, with 12 bases between them. CDR3 length: 15 residues. From germline, CDR1 is SEHNR and CDR2 FQNEAQ (reference sequence). The CDR3 DNA sequence: TGTGCCAGCAGCTTAGCTCCAGGGACATTCTATGGCTACACCTTC. Its translation: CASSLAPGTFYGYTF.